What follows are 18 T cell receptor beta chains derived from one specimen sequenced in a study of blood T cell repertoires in COVID-19. This table comes from immunoSEQ multiplex PCR, and its TCRdb copy is limited to in-frame clones, with some not included. The profile covers about 100,000 clones, with 75% to 90% appearing a single time and more than 5% taken by the ten largest. Sequenced material: peripheral blood. All receptors come from a woman in her forties or fifties with COVID-19, enrolled during active disease.

CDR3 sequence: CASSLVRLGQEGGPGEQFF. The CDR3 DNA reads TGTGCCAGCAGCTTAGTGAGGTTGGGCCAGGAGGGGGGGCCAGGAGAGCAGTTCTTC. This sequence joins TRBV11-2 and TRBJ2-1, with D tentatively TRBD2 (7 bases). V lost 1 base to trimming and J lost 10 bases, with 29 bases between them. This CDR3 has 19 residues. Looked up from germline, CDR1 is SGHAT and CDR2 is FQNNGV. Full variable domain (rest looked up from reference TRBV11-2 and TRBJ2-1): EAGVAQSPRYKIIEKRQSVAFWCNPISGHATLYWYQQILGQGPKLLIQFQNNGVVDDSQLPKDRFSAERLKGVDSTLKIQPAKLEDSAVYLCASSLVRLGQEGGPGEQFFGPGTRLTVL.

The J gene is TRBJ1-2, the V gene TRBV7-3; 7 bases are a match to TRBD1. The CDR3 length is 14 residues. Per germline, CDR1 SGHTA and CDR2 FQGTGA. Trimming cost V 5 bases and J 2 bases; bases outside gene matches: 5. The CDR3 is CASSPTTGNYGYTF. CDR3 nucleotide sequence: TGTGCCAGCAGCCCCACGACAGGGAACTATGGCTACACCTTC.

The J gene is TRBJ2-2, the V gene TRBV7-2, with 8 positions matching TRBD1. CDR3 size: 15 residues. The V gene end was trimmed by 1 base and the J gene end by 5 bases; junction bases not matched to a gene: 3. Germline V CDR1 and CDR2: SGHTA, FQGNSA. Written as DNA, the CDR3 is TGTGCCAGCAGCTTAGGGCAGGGGGCGACCGGGGAGCTGTTTTTT. Amino acids: CASSLGQGATGELFF.

The rearrangement uses TRBV4-2 and TRBJ1-3, with D unclear. The CDR3 consists of 15 residues. Trimming stripped 1 base from V and 0 bases from J, with 7 bases between. CDR1 is LGHNA, CDR2 YNFKEQ, per germline. The CDR3: CASSQAAVSGNTIYF. The CDR3 DNA reads TGTGCCAGCAGCCAAGCCGCAGTCTCTGGAAACACCATATATTTT.

V usage is TRBV30 and J usage is TRBJ2-3; 10 bases map to TRBD1. The CDR3 consists of 13 residues. Per the germline V gene, CDR1 is GTSNPN and CDR2 is SVGIG (reference sequence). The V gene end was trimmed by 5 bases and the J gene end by 5 bases; junction bases not matched to a gene: 4. Written as DNA, the CDR3 is TGTGCCTGGGGACAGGGGGTAAGAGATACGCAGTATTTT. Translated: CAWGQGVRDTQYF.

The chain has TRBV7-9 and TRBJ2-5; 7 bases match TRBD1. V lost 5 bases to trimming and J lost 1 base; unmatched junction nucleotides: 10. Germline lookup yields CDR1 SEHNR and CDR2 FQNEAQ (reference sequence). The CDR3 runs to 16 residues. The CDR3 protein is CASSQHSGGFQETQYF. The CDR3 DNA sequence: TGTGCCAGCAGCCAACACTCAGGGGGTTTCCAAGAGACCCAGTACTTC.

The sample holds a few counts of this clone. The genes are TRBV6-1 and TRBJ1-5; D is uncertain. The germline V and J ends were trimmed by 2 bases and 3 bases, with 11 bases remaining between them. The CDR3 spans 15 residues. Germline loops: CDR1 MNHNS, CDR2 SASEGT. The CDR3 sequence: CASSERGQNNQPQHF. The CDR3 DNA sequence: TGTGCCAGCAGTGAAAGAGGTCAAAACAATCAGCCCCAGCATTTT.

This chain links TRBV30 with TRBJ1-5; D is possibly TRBD1 (5 bases). This CDR3 comprises 12 residues. Germline V gene sequence: CDR1 GTSNPN, CDR2 SVGIG (reference sequence). Trimming removed 7 bases at V and 6 bases at J, with 13 bases between. CDR3 in DNA: TGTGCCTATGGACATGCCCGTCAGCCCCAGCATTTT. It codes for CAYGHARQPQHF.

The chain's CDR3 is CASSVWLQETQYF. The CDR3 bases are TGTGCCAGCAGTGTGTGGCTTCAAGAGACCCAGTACTTC. The chain joins TRBV2 to TRBJ2-5, with no clear D. The CDR3 extends over 13 amino acids. The V gene's germline CDR1 is SNHLY and CDR2 FYNNEI. Trimming removed 4 bases at V and 2 bases at J, with 8 bases between.

The CDR3 spells CASSVGSSGGRELFF. As DNA, the CDR3 is TGTGCCAGCAGCGTAGGGTCTAGCGGGGGGCGGGAGCTGTTTTTT. The V and J genes are TRBV9 and TRBJ2-2; 11 bases agree with TRBD2. With V trimmed by 0 bases and J by 9 bases, 4 bases remained unmatched. Germline CDR1 reads SGDLS; CDR2 reads YYNGEE. The CDR3 spans 15 residues.

The chain uses TRBV28 and TRBJ2-1; 14 bases match TRBD2. V shed 5 bases and J 15 bases; nucleotides not matched to a gene: 15. The CDR3 length is 16 residues. Germline loops: CDR1 MDHEN, CDR2 SYDVKM. In DNA form, the CDR3 reads TGTGCCAGCAGTCCACGACTAGCGGGGGGGGTAGGGAAACTGTTCTTC. It specifies CASSPRLAGGVGKLFF.

In this sample, this clone turned up a few times. This rearrangement joins TRBV6-5 to TRBJ2-2, with 8 bases matching TRBD1. Germline V gene lookup returns CDR1 MNHEY and CDR2 SVGAGI. The trim removed 8 bases at V and 7 bases at J, leaving 12 bases unmatched. This CDR3 region has 15 residues. The CDR3 sequence: CASRKPGGADGELFF. In nucleotides, the CDR3 is TGTGCCAGCCGAAAGCCAGGGGGCGCCGACGGGGAGCTGTTTTTT.

The chain is built from TRBV30 and TRBJ1-5; D not resolved. Between the trimmed V and J ends, which lost 5 bases and 1 base, there was a span of 12 bases. The V gene's germline CDR1 is GTSNPN and CDR2 SVGIG (reference sequence). The CDR3 is made up of 14 amino acids. The CDR3 DNA is TGTGCCTGGCGGGGTAAGGCCAGCAATCAGCCCCAGCATTTT. Translating gives CAWRGKASNQPQHF.

This chain links TRBV6-5 with TRBJ1-5; the match to TRBD1 covers 7 bases. Germline CDR1 is MNHEY and CDR2 is SVGAGI. V was clipped by 6 bases and J by 3 bases; unmatched bases: 2. The CDR3 spans 13 residues. CDR3 in amino acids: CASRDRINQPQHF. The CDR3 DNA reads as TGTGCCAGCAGGGACAGGATCAATCAGCCCCAGCATTTT.

The chain employs TRBV6-5 and TRBJ1-1; D not resolved. Trimming removed 5 bases from V and 0 bases from J, with 13 bases in between. The CDR3 length is 15 residues. Germline CDR1 is MNHEY and CDR2 is SVGAGI. This CDR3 reads CASSPTLSVNTEAFF. CDR3 DNA: TGTGCCAGCAGTCCCACGCTGTCGGTGAACACTGAAGCTTTCTTT.

The sample holds a few counts of this clone. This chain links TRBV6-2 or TRBV6-3 with TRBJ2-7, with D maybe TRBD1 (5 bases). The CDR3 is 14 residues long. V was pared by 2 bases and J by 2 bases, with 10 bases between. Germline CDR1 and CDR2: MNHEY and SVGEGT. CDR3 amino acids: CASSYDRRAYEQYF. Here the CDR3 DNA reads TGTGCCAGCAGTTACGACAGACGTGCCTACGAGCAGTACTTC.

This chain joins TRBV30 and TRBJ2-1, with 9 bases identical to TRBD1. CDR1 is GTSNPN, CDR2 SVGIG, per germline (reference sequence). This CDR3 has 14 residues. The V gene end was trimmed by 3 bases and the J gene end by 4 bases; junction bases not matched to a gene: 4. CDR3 amino acids: CAWSPGQGYNEQFF. CDR3 sequence (DNA): TGTGCCTGGAGCCCCGGACAGGGGTACAATGAGCAGTTCTTC. Full variable domain (outside the CDR3, taken from reference TRBV30 and TRBJ2-1): SQTIHQWPATLVQPVGSPLSLECTVEGTSNPNLYWYRQAAGRGLQLLFYSVGIGQISSEVPQNLSASRPQDRQFILSSKKLLLSDSGFYLCAWSPGQGYNEQFFGPGTRLTVL.

The chain uses TRBV10-3 and TRBJ1-1, with D hard to call. The CDR3 totals 14 residues. Trimming took off 3 bases at V and 7 bases at J, with 15 bases between the two ends. Germline lookup yields CDR1 ENHRY and CDR2 SYGVKD. Here the CDR3 DNA reads TGTGCCATCAGTGACCGCGGACTGAGTAATGAAGCTTTCTTT. Translation gives CAISDRGLSNEAFF.